The entry below describes one TCR beta chain. Each TRB amplification used about 250-550 ng of genomic DNA from blood. These data come from a study of T and B cells in COVID-19 patients. J was trimmed by 0 bases and V by 5 bases; bases with no gene match: 6. This CDR3 has 16 amino acids. Germline V gene data show CDR1 as KGHSH and CDR2 as LQKENI. BIOMED2 TRB-A/B primer pools were used in multiplex TRB PCR. TCRdb ran MiXCR on the multiplex PCR reads and lists one entry per CDR3 protein. The table has about 16,000 distinct CDR3 sequences, 25% to 30% seen once. The V and J genes are TRBV18 and TRBJ2-1; 8 bases map to TRBD1. What was sequenced was blood. The receptor was derived from a human donor who had recovered from COVID-19. The CDR3 DNA reads as TGTGCCAGCTCAGAGACAGGGGCCGGCTCCTACAATGAGCAGTTCTTC. It specifies CASSETGAGSYNEQFF.